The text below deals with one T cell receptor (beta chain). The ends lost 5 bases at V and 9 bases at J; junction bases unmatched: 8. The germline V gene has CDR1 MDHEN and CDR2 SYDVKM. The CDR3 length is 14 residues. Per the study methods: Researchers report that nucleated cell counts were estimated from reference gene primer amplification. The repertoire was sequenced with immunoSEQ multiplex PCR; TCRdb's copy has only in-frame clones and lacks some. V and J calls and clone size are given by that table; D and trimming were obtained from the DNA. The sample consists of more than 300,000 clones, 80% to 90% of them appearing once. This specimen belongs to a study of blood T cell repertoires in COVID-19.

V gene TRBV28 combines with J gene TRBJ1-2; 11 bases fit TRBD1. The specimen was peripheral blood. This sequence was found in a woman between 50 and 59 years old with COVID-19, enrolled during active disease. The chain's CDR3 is CASSRTGGYDRYTF. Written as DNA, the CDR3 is TGTGCCAGCAGTCGGACAGGGGGCTATGATCGCTACACCTTC.